This T cell receptor (beta chain) came from a study of cytomegalovirus exposure and HLA in healthy donors (dated by TCRdb to the late 2010s). Regarding the study in general: An earlier analysis of roughly 500 of the donors reported about 300 Gb of sequence data and around 110 million unique TCR beta sequences obtained from around 180 million T cells. Donor age, sex, ethnicity and CMV serostatus were compiled together with the repertoire data. Of the 300 to 500 genotyped donors, roughly 80% were placed in the genetic ancestry cluster associated with self-reported Caucasian donors. Besides the first cohort of approximately 710 subjects, a separate validation cohort made up of about 120 different subjects was used. To study patterns of TCR occurrence, a later analysis re-analyzed previously published TCR beta repertoires from several hundred donors and added high-resolution HLA genotyping. Genome-wide SNP genotypes for about 55% of the roughly 670 donors were used in a later genetic analysis, which treated that subset as a discovery cohort. Across 398 genotyped donors of the cohort, an average of roughly 250,000 unique TCR beta nucleotide sequences per donor were sequenced, and roughly 18% of those sequences were non-productive. Because of strong linkage in the cohort, five DR-DQ haplotypes were treated as single units for association and clustering. The number of donors typed differed by locus, with roughly 629-640 for A, B, C, DRB1 and DQB1, around 500 for DQA1, over 600 for DPA1, and some 440 for DPB1. HLA typing included class I and class II loci at four-digit resolution. The study was designed to test whether signatures of past pathogen exposure could be identified by cataloging public T cell receptors. Every repertoire in the discovery cohort had been generated on one and the same sequencing platform. High-throughput TCR immunosequencing, statistical association of individual TCRs with disease status, and machine learning were combined to predict cytomegalovirus infection status. Rather than using new phenotypic data, the later analysis identified candidate immune exposures from TCR beta sequences and from how often those sequences occurred across donors. To decide whether each TCR beta V gene segment behaved as functional or pseudogenic, an earlier analysis of nearly 600 of the donors relied on high-throughput TCR beta sequencing. Roughly 320 gigabases of sequencing data and 70 million to 100 million unique TCR sequences made up an early release that covered approximately 620 HLA-typed donors. The T cell repertoires of roughly 660 subjects were profiled by immunosequencing and related to cytomegalovirus serostatus. Overall study results and their limits: A later genetic analysis reported fewer N-insertions in productive TCRs among donors in an Asian-associated ancestry cluster than the roughly 620-donor mean. When HLA alleles, especially DR and DQ, strongly co-occurred, attributing TCR associations to individual alleles was difficult. A later analysis found that TCR association rates varied across HLA loci, with DRB1 alleles showing the most associated TCRs and HLA-C alleles the fewest. Sequencing depth was assumed to be roughly uniform across donors in the presence/absence analyses, though that assumption may not hold. A later analysis found that HLA-associated TCR beta chains were more clonally expanded and had lower generation probabilities than equally common non-associated chains. Most CMV-associated TCR beta chains appeared to be HLA-restricted in a later analysis, and the HLA associations seemed to be driven largely by CMV exposure. Immune exposure information for the cohort was limited to CMV serostatus. Most TCR sequences were observed very rarely across donors, whereas some public TCRs were present in many individuals. Because counts were too low, some 17 rarely observed V segments, including chromosome 9 orphons, were left out of the earlier analysis of about 500 of the donors. V-gene and J-gene trimming of TCR beta chains was associated with a missense DCLRE1C variant in a later genetic analysis, and the association was replicated in an independent cohort. A cluster of highly shared sequence variants was judged likely to represent a technical artifact of the sequencing pipeline. Because the 87-base-pair reads could not distinguish some IMGT-functional V segments, including TRBV6-2 and TRBV6-3, those segments were excluded. Linkage disequilibrium might explain the correlated functional status among segregating V segments, but an unknown experimental factor could not be excluded. In an earlier analysis of about 540 of the donors, most TCR beta V segments were observed in productive rearrangements about 87% or about 30% of the time, broadly matching IMGT annotations. A later analysis associated 15,000 to 20,000 TCR beta sequences with specific HLA alleles at a false discovery rate of 0.05. A few of the identified cytomegalovirus-associated TCR beta chains were confirmed in vitro to be specific for cytomegalovirus antigens. The classifier was reported to diagnose cytomegalovirus status with high specificity and sensitivity in both the original and validation cohorts. A further reported finding was that TCR beta sequences accurately predicted the HLA-A and HLA-B alleles for most subjects in the first cohort. A total of some 180 TCR beta chains were listed by the study as associated with cytomegalovirus. The authors suggested that the approach could potentially be extended to other disease states and immunological phenotypes. A later analysis reported that several top co-occurrence clusters appeared linked to parvovirus B19, influenza, CMV and Epstein-Barr virus. Because HLA typing was missing for some donors at each locus, association tests included only the typed subset. Only TCR beta chains were sequenced in this cohort, and the absence of alpha or paired-chain data limited detectable features.

In total, more than 500 healthy bone marrow donors made up the cohort. Cohort members were all nominally healthy when sampled, although unrecorded immune exposures were likely present. The donor was CMV seronegative and was included in the group of a few hundred seronegative cohort members. Every donor gave a peripheral blood sample, and the peripheral blood mononuclear cells from that sample were used for TCR beta sequencing. The Qiagen DNeasy Blood Extraction Kit was used to extract genomic DNA from the blood cell samples. The CDR3 runs 14 residues from the cysteine to the phenylalanine. Solely the CDR3 DNA is kept, with 42 bases framed from the first base. CDR1 MDHEN and CDR2 SYDVKM are derived from the germline V gene. This clone was counted a few times. Its antigen is not yet known. No much larger clonotype is one base removed from it; base qualities were not supplied. The method behind the library was the immunoSEQ multiplex PCR assay. A mixture of 60 forward primers for TCR Vbeta segments and 13 reverse primers for TCR Jbeta segments was used in the multiplex PCR. Amplification of the CDR3 region of rearranged TCR beta genes was performed with a multiplex PCR assay on genomic DNA. The amplified TCR beta libraries were sequenced on the Illumina HiSeq System as 87-base-pair reads. In the paper's pipeline: A later analysis tallied 70 million to 100 million unique TCR beta chains across the 666 repertoires, and around 12 million of those chains were shared by two or more donors. Raw reads were error-corrected and collapsed into unique sequences by a nearest-neighbor algorithm in which closely related sequences were merged to remove PCR and sequencing errors. To assign V, D and J gene segments, CDR3 sequences were aligned to IMGT reference sequences. For a sequence to be retained, a match of at least six nucleotides was required to both a V gene segment and a J gene segment. Rearrangements were called productive when the CDR3 lacked stop codons and stayed in frame with V and J; all others were non-productive. CDR3 was defined by IMGT convention, running from the second conserved V-encoded cysteine to the conserved J-encoded phenylalanine. The earlier analysis of fewer than 750 of the donors excluded sequences that lacked an unambiguous match to a single V gene segment. In an earlier analysis of about 590 of the donors, a V segment was called functional when productive rearrangements were above 56.7%, and segregating when the standard deviation between donors exceeded 5%. A statistical classification framework was built to diagnose cytomegalovirus status from the catalog of TCR beta chain sequences. V and J gene assignment, in a later analysis, came from comparing TCR nucleotide sequences with IMGT/GENE-DB human TR gene sequences. A later analysis assigned CDR3 sequences and most-parsimonious VDJ recombination scenarios with the TCRdist pipeline. In a later analysis, each TCR beta chain was defined by its CDR3 amino acid sequence together with its V-gene family, and reads lacking a unique V-gene family were excluded. As a way to deal with suspected cross-contamination and a sequencing artifact, a later analysis dropped nearly 600 nucleotide sequences that were highly shared and had low generation probability. In a later analysis, a clonal expansion index was calculated for each public chain from normalized within-repertoire ranks of inferred template counts. In a later analysis, generation probabilities were computed with a VDJ recombination model fitted to out-of-frame rearrangements, and the resulting probabilities were checked against IGoR. A later analysis scored TCR-TCR, TCR-HLA and TCR-CMV co-occurrence with hypergeometric tests, applying a repertoire-size bias correction to TCR pairs. In a later analysis, false discovery rates were estimated by permuting HLA or CMV assignments 20 times. A later analysis grouped co-occurring TCRs with DBSCAN, adding TCRdist sequence similarity when clustering within HLA-allele-positive subsets. Repertoires with fewer than 30,000 or more than 120,000 public chains were left out of co-occurrence clustering, as were about five repertoires with anomalous nucleotide sharing. In TCRdb, the immuneACCESS table is reduced to in-frame sequences with V and J assigned. These tables do not hold every clone; where another copy was compared, an unresolved V gene accounts for under half, and the others remain unexplained. V, J and clone size are those of that table, while D and trimming were read from the DNA. This sample comprises 140,000 or so clones, approximately 79% of them detected only once. The top ten clones comprise about 1.2% of the sample.

What was sequenced was PBMCs. The source is a female donor in good health and CMV-seronegative. The chain couples TRBV28 to TRBJ2-7, with 7 junctional bases fitting TRBD2. The bases are TGTGTTTGTACGGGGGGTCAGAGGACCTACGAGCAGTACTTC. The encoded protein is CVCTGGQRTYEQYF.